This T cell receptor beta chain was retrieved from a study of T cell changes during pregnancy in multiple sclerosis. Sequenced by immunoSEQ multiplex PCR; TCRdb stores in-frame clones only, minus some. The sample holds about 23,000 clones, approximately 90% seen once. CDR3 length equals 12 residues. V was clipped by 3 bases and J by 3 bases, with 6 bases between them. Germline V gene sequence: CDR1 MDHEN, CDR2 SYDVKM. The source material was CD8+ T cells from peripheral blood mononuclear cells, sampled in the first trimester of pregnancy. This clonotype was sampled from a female donor with multiple sclerosis, enrolled in a pregnancy study. V gene TRBV28 combines with J gene TRBJ2-7; D is unresolved. The CDR3 DNA is TGTGCCAGCAGTTTTTCGGGCTACGAGCAGTACTTC. Its translation: CASSFSGYEQYF.